This is a list of T cell receptor beta chains from one sample in a study of beta chain features in type 1 diabetes. Repertoires were generated with immunoSEQ multiplex PCR, while TCRdb's copy carries only in-frame clones and drops some. Seen here are under 900,000 clones, roughly 15% observed once, and the top ten hold 0.02% to 0.03%. Sequencing used naive CD4+ T cells from blood. The receptors here all came from a young woman in good health. Each CDR3 is given with its conserved first and last residue. D genes are given only for firm matches. Size is omitted from some rows. Given values are once, few, many or a class for expanded clones.

D,V,J,size,DNA,CDR3
TRBD2,TRBV5-1,TRBJ2-5,-,TGCGCCAGCAGCTTGAGGCTAGCGGGAGTGGGAGAGACCCAGTACTTC,CASSLRLAGVGETQYF
-,TRBV18,TRBJ1-5,-,TGTGCCAGCTCACCGTCTAGTAAAGTTCAGCCCCAGCATTTT,CASSPSSKVQPQHF
TRBD1,TRBV4-3,TRBJ1-2,-,TGCGCCAGCAGCATTGGACAGGCCGACTATGGCTACACCTTC,CASSIGQADYGYTF
-,TRBV7-2,TRBJ2-5,few,TGTGCCAGCAGCTTAGTGGTCACGGAAGAGACCCAGTACTTC,CASSLVVTEETQYF
-,TRBV28,TRBJ2-3,-,TGTGCCAGCAGTTTAGGGGGGCCTTGGGCGCAGTATTTT,CASSLGGPWAQYF
-,TRBV7-9,TRBJ2-1,-,TGTGCCAGCAGCCTCCCCGGACTAAGCTACAATGAGCAGTTCTTC,CASSLPGLSYNEQFF
TRBD1,TRBV7-2,TRBJ2-5,few,TGTGCCAGCAGCTCGAGTCGGACAGGACAAGAGACCCAGTACTTC,CASSSSRTGQETQYF
TRBD1,TRBV28,TRBJ1-5,few,TGTGCCAGCAGCCAAACCGGGACAGGGAGGCAGCCCCAGCATTTT,CASSQTGTGRQPQHF
-,TRBV7-9,TRBJ2-7,few,TGTGCCAGCGCCCGGACCTACGAGCAGTACTTC,CASARTYEQYF
-,TRBV6-5,TRBJ2-2,-,TGTGCCAGCAGTTACTCCCAGACTCACACCGGGGAGCTGTTTTTT,CASSYSQTHTGELFF
TRBD2,TRBV6-5,TRBJ2-7,-,TGTGCCAGCAGTTTCGGACTAGCGGGAGCAGGCGAGCAGTACTTC,CASSFGLAGAGEQYF
TRBD1,TRBV15,TRBJ1-4,-,TGTGCCACTAAGCCGGGACAGGGTTCCGAAAAACTGTTTTTT,CATKPGQGSEKLFF
-,TRBV21-1,TRBJ2-2,-,TGTGCCAGCAGCACTAGACAGGGCATTTGCGGCGGGGAGCTGTTTTTT,CASSTRQGICGGELFF
-,TRBV28,TRBJ2-7,few,TGTGCCAGCAGTTTATCCCAATACGAGCAGTACTTC,CASSLSQYEQYF
-,TRBV6-6,TRBJ2-2,few,TGTGCCAGCAGTTACACCCTTGCTCCCGGGGAGCTGTTTTTT,CASSYTLAPGELFF
TRBD2,TRBV19,TRBJ2-3,-,TGTGCCAGTAGTCGTAGCGGGAGTTACCCAGATACGCAGTATTTT,CASSRSGSYPDTQYF
-,TRBV5-4,TRBJ1-2,-,TGTGCCAGCAGCCAAGTTTCTACCGGGTCAAACTATGGCTACACCTTC,CASSQVSTGSNYGYTF
-,TRBV11-2,TRBJ1-5,-,TGTGCCAGCAGCTTCAACAGGGATCAGCCCCAGCATTTT,CASSFNRDQPQHF
-,TRBV13,TRBJ2-7,-,TGTGCCAGCAGCTTACGAAGCTCAGCGGGTACACAATCCTACGAGCAGTACTTC,CASSLRSSAGTQSYEQYF
-,TRBV6-6,TRBJ2-3,few,TGTGCCAGCAGTTCCCGAGAATCGGACGGCACAGATACGCAGTATTTT,CASSSRESDGTDTQYF
TRBD1,TRBV5-1,TRBJ2-1,-,TGCGCCAGCAGCCTCCGGACAGGGGTGGGAAATGAGCAGTTCTTC,CASSLRTGVGNEQFF
-,TRBV5-4,TRBJ2-1,-,TGTGCCAGCAGCCCCCGGGGCCAGTTCTTC,CASSPRGQFF
-,TRBV7-9,TRBJ2-3,-,TGTGCCAGCAGCTTAGCGTCAGGGTCCACAGATACGCAGTATTTT,CASSLASGSTDTQYF
-,TRBV9,TRBJ2-1,-,TGTGCCAGCAGCGTGCATGGAGGGCGGGATGAGCAGTTCTTC,CASSVHGGRDEQFF
-,TRBV2,TRBJ2-3,few,TGTGCCAGCAGTTCGGGCCTCCTTGGTACGCAGTATTTT,CASSSGLLGTQYF
-,TRBV6-5,TRBJ2-2,-,TGTGCCAGCAGTTACTCCCCCTCAGGGCGCGGGGAGCTGTTTTTT,CASSYSPSGRGELFF
-,TRBV7-2,TRBJ1-2,few,TGTGCCAGCAGCTTATCCCACCTCTATGGCTACACCTTC,CASSLSHLYGYTF
-,TRBV28,TRBJ2-7,-,TGTGCCAGCAGAGAACCGGGCCCTTTCGGACAGTACTTC,CASREPGPFGQYF
TRBD1,TRBV4-2,TRBJ2-2,few,TGTGCCAGCAGCCATGGACAGGGACCAAACACCGGGGAGCTGTTTTTT,CASSHGQGPNTGELFF
-,TRBV6-5,TRBJ1-4,few,TGTGCCAGCAGTCGAACTACTAATGAAAAACTGTTTTTT,CASSRTTNEKLFF
-,TRBV5-4,TRBJ2-7,-,TGTGCCAGCAGCTTTCCAGGAACCTACGAGCAGTACTTC,CASSFPGTYEQYF
-,TRBV4-2,TRBJ2-1,-,TGTGCCAGCAGCCAAGGACGGGGACAAGAGCAGTTCTTC,CASSQGRGQEQFF
-,TRBV7-9,TRBJ2-7,-,TGTGCCAGCAGCTTAGCGGGAAGCTCCTACGAGCAGTACTTC,CASSLAGSSYEQYF
-,TRBV10-3,TRBJ2-2,-,TGTGCCATCAGTGAGTCGCGGGGGAACACCGGGGAGCTGTTTTTT,CAISESRGNTGELFF
-,TRBV11-2,TRBJ2-7,-,TGTGCCAGCAGCCGGGCAAGGAAAACCTACGAGCAGTACTTC,CASSRARKTYEQYF
TRBD1,TRBV7-9,TRBJ1-2,few,TGTGCCAGCAGCTTAGGTTGGACAGGAGGCGGAGGCTACACCTTC,CASSLGWTGGGGYTF
-,TRBV7-3,TRBJ2-1,few,TGTGCCAGCAGCTTAAGGCTACAGCTTAATGAGCAGTTCTTC,CASSLRLQLNEQFF
-,TRBV25-1,TRBJ2-7,few,TGTGCCAGCAGCCAGGTCGGGTTCTACGAGCAGTACTTC,CASSQVGFYEQYF
TRBD2,TRBV5-4,TRBJ2-2,few,TGTGCCAGCAGCTTGGCGGGAGGGCCCGGGGAGCTGTTTTTT,CASSLAGGPGELFF
TRBD2,TRBV6-1,TRBJ2-7,-,TGTGCCAGCAGTGGAGGGACTAGCGGGGATGTCTACGAGCAGTACTTC,CASSGGTSGDVYEQYF
-,TRBV18,TRBJ2-1,-,TGTGCCAGCTCACCTATGGTTATCTCCTACAATGAGCAGTTCTTC,CASSPMVISYNEQFF
-,TRBV27,TRBJ1-5,-,TGTGCCAGCAGTTTATCGACCGCAGGAGGCAATCAGCCCCAGCATTTT,CASSLSTAGGNQPQHF
TRBD1,TRBV10-3,TRBJ1-2,-,TGTGCCATCAGTGAGTCCCCAAGCATTACAGGGGAAACTAATGGCTACACCTTC,CAISESPSITGETNGYTF
-,TRBV2,TRBJ2-2,-,TGTGCCAGCAAATTTGTGACAAACACCGGGGAGCTGTTTTTT,CASKFVTNTGELFF
TRBD2,TRBV27,TRBJ2-5,few,TGTGCCACTCGACTAGCGGGAAACCAAGAGACCCAGTACTTC,CATRLAGNQETQYF
-,TRBV10-3,TRBJ2-7,few,TGTGCCATCAGTGAGTCTGGCTACGAGCAGTACTTC,CAISESGYEQYF
-,TRBV19,TRBJ2-3,-,TGTGCCAGTAGTGTCGGGGCTGATACGCAGTATTTT,CASSVGADTQYF
-,TRBV29-1,TRBJ2-1,-,TGCAGCGTGAGGCCCGGCTCCTACAATGAGCAGTTCTTC,CSVRPGSYNEQFF
-,TRBV10-3,TRBJ1-1,-,TGTGCCATCAGTGCCCGGGACGCCAACACTGAAGCTTTCTTT,CAISARDANTEAFF
TRBD2,TRBV5-4,TRBJ2-3,-,TGTGCCAGCAGCAGGGGAGGGGGCACAGATACGCAGTATTTT,CASSRGGGTDTQYF
TRBD1,TRBV29-1,TRBJ2-5,-,TGCAGCGTCGAAACGGGACAGGGGGCTATCGACGTAAAAGAGACCCAGTACTTC,CSVETGQGAIDVKETQYF
-,TRBV9,TRBJ2-3,once,TGTGCCAGCAGCCCGCATATACCGATCGTCTCAGATACGCAGTATTTT,CASSPHIPIVSDTQYF
-,TRBV5-8,TRBJ2-4,-,TGTGCCAGCAGCTTGGGAACTGGGACCCGAAACATTCAGTACTTC,CASSLGTGTRNIQYF
TRBD1,TRBV28,TRBJ2-7,few,TGTGCCAGCAGAGGACAGGGGGCGACCTACGAGCAGTACTTC,CASRGQGATYEQYF
TRBD2,TRBV27,TRBJ2-1,-,TGTGCCAGCAGTTTGGCTAGCGGCCCCAAAGGTGAGCAGTTCTTC,CASSLASGPKGEQFF
-,TRBV18,TRBJ2-2,-,TGTGCCAGCTCACCACCAGGGGGATTAGGCACCGGGGAGCTGTTTTTT,CASSPPGGLGTGELFF
TRBD1,TRBV28,TRBJ2-7,few,TGTGCCAGCAGCCCCTCCGGGACAGGGGGCTTCTACGAGCAGTACTTC,CASSPSGTGGFYEQYF
TRBD1,TRBV28,TRBJ1-1,few,TGTGCCAGCAGTTGGACAGGGGCGACCGAAGCTTTCTTT,CASSWTGATEAFF
-,TRBV20-1,TRBJ1-1,-,TGCAGTGCTAGAGTAGCCCTGGCTTTCTTT,CSARVALAFF